Each of the 2 T cell receptor beta chains below was sequenced from the same sample in a study of monozygotic twins with inflammatory bowel disease (dated by TCRdb to about 2019). The library came from 5' RACE. Sequenced on an Illumina HiSeq 2500. Reprocessed by TCRdb, the reads give a single entry per CDR3 protein sequence, without DNA. This sample's clone table shows approximately 390,000 distinct CDR3 sequences. The ten largest clones represent 2% to 2.5% of the sample. Source material: blood. The receptors stem from a human donor with ulcerative colitis or Crohn's disease, or a healthy co-twin of an affected twin (not recorded which).

This chain connects TRBV4-1 to TRBJ1-1. This CDR3 is built from 11 residues. CDR1 is MGHRA, CDR2 YSYEKL, per germline. CDR3 protein: CASSGPFEAFF.

The chain links TRBV5-1 to TRBJ2-7. Germline CDR1 SGHRS, CDR2 YFSETQ. This CDR3 contains 15 residues. This CDR3 is CASSSGEQSSYEQYF. Drawing the rest from reference TRBV5-1 and TRBJ2-7, the complete variable domain is KAGVTQTPRYLIKTRGQQVTLSCSPISGHRSVSWYQQTPGQGLQFLFEYFSETQRNKGNFPGRFSGRQFSNSRSEMNVSTLELGDSALYLCASSSGEQSSYEQYFGPGTRLTVT.